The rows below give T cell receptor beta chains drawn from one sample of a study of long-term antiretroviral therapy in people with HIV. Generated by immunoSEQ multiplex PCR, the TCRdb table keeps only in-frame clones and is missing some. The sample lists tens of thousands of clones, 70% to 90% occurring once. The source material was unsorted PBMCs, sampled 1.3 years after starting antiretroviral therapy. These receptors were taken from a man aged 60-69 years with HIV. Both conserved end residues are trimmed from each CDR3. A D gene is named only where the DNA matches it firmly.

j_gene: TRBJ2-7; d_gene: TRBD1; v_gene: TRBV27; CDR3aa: ASSFSGTGTYEQY
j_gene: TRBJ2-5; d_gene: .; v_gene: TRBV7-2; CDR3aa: ASSRARLETQY
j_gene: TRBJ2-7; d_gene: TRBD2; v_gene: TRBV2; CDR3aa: ARPGGAYEQY
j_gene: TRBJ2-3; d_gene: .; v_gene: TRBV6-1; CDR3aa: ASSSQGPHTDTQY
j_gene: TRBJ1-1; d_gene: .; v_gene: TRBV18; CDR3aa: ASSPRFVAF
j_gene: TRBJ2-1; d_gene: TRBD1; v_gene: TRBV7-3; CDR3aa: ASSLGGQVYNEQF
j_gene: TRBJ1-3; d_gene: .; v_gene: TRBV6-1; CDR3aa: ASSDRYTGNTIY
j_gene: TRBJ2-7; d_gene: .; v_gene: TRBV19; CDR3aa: ASSYTGSREYEQY
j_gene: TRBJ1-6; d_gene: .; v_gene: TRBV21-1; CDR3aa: ASSLLRQGRSPLH
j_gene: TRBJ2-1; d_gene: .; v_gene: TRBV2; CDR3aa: ASSGSLGAEDEQF
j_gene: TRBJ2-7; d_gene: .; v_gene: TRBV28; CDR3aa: ASSLQGIAYEQY
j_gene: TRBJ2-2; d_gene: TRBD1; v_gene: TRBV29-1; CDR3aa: SVRHGQVGTGELF
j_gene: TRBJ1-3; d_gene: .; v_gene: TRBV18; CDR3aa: ASSPRPAGAGNTIY
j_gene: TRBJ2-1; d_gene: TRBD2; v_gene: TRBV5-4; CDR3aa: ASSSGLAGGVEQF
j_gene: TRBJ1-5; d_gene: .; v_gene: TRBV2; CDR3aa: ASTLGTGGQPQH
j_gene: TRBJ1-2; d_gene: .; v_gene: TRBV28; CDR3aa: ASSSHIDGYT
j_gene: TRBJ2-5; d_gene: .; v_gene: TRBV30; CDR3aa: AWRGAGYQETQY
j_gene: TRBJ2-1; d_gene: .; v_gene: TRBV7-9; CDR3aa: ASSQWAGLTNEQF
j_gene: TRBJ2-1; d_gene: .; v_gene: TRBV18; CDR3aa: ASSEGSPQYNEQF
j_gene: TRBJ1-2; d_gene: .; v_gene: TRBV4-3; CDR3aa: ASSYRQATSYGYT
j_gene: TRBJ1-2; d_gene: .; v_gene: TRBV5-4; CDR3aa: ASSETQGARGYT
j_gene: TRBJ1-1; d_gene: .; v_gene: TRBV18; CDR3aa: ASSLNKQGQFTEAF
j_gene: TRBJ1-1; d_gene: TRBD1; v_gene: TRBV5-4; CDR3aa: ASSTDRGQKTEAF
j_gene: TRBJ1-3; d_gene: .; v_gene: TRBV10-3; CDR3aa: ATHTGRGNTIY
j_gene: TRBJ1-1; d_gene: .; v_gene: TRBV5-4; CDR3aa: ASRPNRDSEAF
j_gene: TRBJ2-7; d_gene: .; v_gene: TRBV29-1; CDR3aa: SVGRTDEQY
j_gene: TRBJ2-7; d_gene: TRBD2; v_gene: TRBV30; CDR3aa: AWGRARYEQY
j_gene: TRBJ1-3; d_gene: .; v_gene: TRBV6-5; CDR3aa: ASSRDSGNTIY